The 10 T cell receptor beta chains below all came from one sample that was sequenced in a study of control samples from healthy donors and cancer patients. TCRdb's copy holds only in-frame clones and misses some; the assay was immunoSEQ multiplex PCR. The data contain tens of thousands of clones, over 75% of them singletons. The sample consisted of blood. These receptor sequences come from a woman aged 50 to 65 in good health.

The chain recombines TRBV5-4 with TRBJ2-5; D is uncertain. There are 12 residues in the CDR3. Per germline, CDR1 SGHNT and CDR2 YYREEE (reference sequence). The V end lost 0 bases, the J end lost 1 base, and 1 base lay between the germline ends. The CDR3 nucleotides are TGTGCCAGCAGCTTGGTCCAAGAGACCCAGTACTTC. This gives the protein CASSLVQETQYF.

The rearrangement joins TRBV7-8 to TRBJ1-5; possible D gene TRBD1, 5 bases. Per germline, CDR1 SGHVS and CDR2 FQNEAQ. Trimming pared 5 bases from V and 6 bases from J, leaving 17 bases between. CDR3 length equals 15 residues. CDR3 protein: CASSPGPGRGQPQHF. Here the CDR3 DNA reads TGTGCCAGCAGCCCCGGACCGGGAAGGGGTCAGCCCCAGCATTTT.

The chain couples TRBV3-1 (or the pseudogene TRBV3-2) to TRBJ2-1; 7 bases align to TRBD2. The germline V gene has CDR1 LGHDT and CDR2 YNNKEL (reference sequence). CDR3 size: 14 residues. Losses at the gene ends were 1 base for V and 6 bases for J; bases not matched to a gene: 3. CDR3 sequence: CASSQGLAGNEQFF. The CDR3 DNA is TGTGCCAGCAGCCAAGGACTAGCAGGCAATGAGCAGTTCTTC.

This chain joins TRBV7-2 and TRBJ1-2, with 10 nucleotides matching TRBD1. The CDR3 is 15 residues long. CDR1 and CDR2 from the germline V gene are SGHTA and FQGNSA. J was trimmed by 1 base and V by 5 bases; bases with no gene match: 4. The CDR3 reads CASSAGTGVNYGYTF. CDR3 in DNA: TGTGCCAGCAGCGCTGGGACAGGGGTTAACTATGGCTACACCTTC.

The rearrangement joins TRBV6-5 to TRBJ2-3; 11 bases fit TRBD2. Germline assignment: CDR1 MNHEY and CDR2 SVGAGI. This CDR3 region has 15 residues. V lost 7 bases, J lost 0 bases, and 3 bases stayed unmatched. The CDR3 reads CASTWTSGSTDTQYF. CDR3 sequence (DNA): TGTGCCAGCACCTGGACTAGCGGGAGCACAGATACGCAGTATTTT.

The chain joins TRBV13 to TRBJ2-5; 9 bases are shared with TRBD2. The V gene's germline CDR1 is PRHDT and CDR2 FYEKMQ (reference sequence). The CDR3 is 16 amino acids. The V segment lost 5 bases and the J segment 2 bases; nucleotides outside the gene matches: 9. The CDR3 bases are TGTGCCAGCAGCCCCTCAGAGACTAGCGGTCAAGAGACCCAGTACTTC. The encoded protein is CASSPSETSGQETQYF.

The chain joins TRBV5-1 to TRBJ1-2; the D is unclear. V was pared by 0 bases and J by 0 bases, with 9 bases between. The CDR3 runs to 15 residues. Looked up from germline, CDR1 is SGHRS and CDR2 is YFSETQ. The CDR3 region is CASSLDPQSNYGYTF. CDR3 sequence (DNA): TGCGCCAGCAGCTTGGACCCGCAGTCTAACTATGGCTACACCTTC.

V is TRBV5-1 and J is TRBJ1-4; D possibly corresponds to TRBD1 (6 bases). Trimming cost V 4 bases and J 0 bases, with 10 bases left between them. The CDR3 runs 15 residues. Germline CDR1 and CDR2: SGHRS and YFSETQ. CDR3 nucleotides: TGCGCCAGCAGCAAAAGGACAGCAACTAATGAAAAACTGTTTTTT. It specifies CASSKRTATNEKLFF.

CDR3 DNA sequence: TGTGCCAGCAGGGGGACTACTCTAGCCAAAAACATTCAGTACTTC. Protein sequence: CASRGTTLAKNIQYF. The chain combines TRBV2 with TRBJ2-4, with TRBD2 matching 7 bases. The junction had 5 bases not matched to a gene; V was cut back by 6 bases and J by 0 bases. Germline loops: CDR1 SNHLY, CDR2 FYNNEI. The CDR3 is 15 amino acids.

The chain combines TRBV18 with TRBJ2-7; D unclear. Looked up from germline, CDR1 is KGHSH and CDR2 is LQKENI. The length of the CDR3 is 13 residues. The V gene lost 6 bases and the J gene lost 4 bases, with 13 bases spanning the gap. The CDR3 nucleotides read TGTGCCAGCTCTGACAATTTGCGATACGAGCAGTACTTC. The encoded protein is CASSDNLRYEQYF.